The 11 T cell receptor beta chains reported below all come from one sample, sequenced in a study of blood T cell repertoires in COVID-19. Clones were read by immunoSEQ multiplex PCR, and TCRdb kept only the in-frame ones, dropping some. This table has approximately 240,000 clones, roughly 90% appearing once. The specimen sequenced was peripheral blood. The receptors derive from a woman in her 40s who had recovered from COVID-19.

V and J are TRBV6-4 and TRBJ2-3; maybe TRBD1 (6 bases). The CDR3 is 15 amino acids. Trimming left V 3 bases short and J 1 base short, with 11 bases between. CDR1 and CDR2 from the germline V gene are MRHNA and SNTAGT. The CDR3 nucleotides read TGTGCCAGCAGTGAAGCGGCAGGGGGCACAGATACGCAGTATTTT. Protein sequence: CASSEAAGGTDTQYF.

The chain uses TRBV28 and TRBJ2-7; perhaps TRBD1 as D (6 bases). CDR3 length equals 12 residues. CDR1 and CDR2 from the germline V gene are MDHEN and SYDVKM. Trimming removed 4 bases from V and 9 bases from J, with 13 bases in between. CDR3 nucleotides: TGTGCCAGCAGTTCTGACAGGCCTTGGCAGTACTTC. This encodes CASSSDRPWQYF.

V is TRBV6-5 and J is TRBJ2-1, with D perhaps matching TRBD2 (5 bases). The V gene lost 6 bases and the J gene lost 8 bases, with 14 bases spanning the gap. This CDR3 has 13 residues. Germline-derived CDR1 and CDR2 are MNHEY and SVGAGI. CDR3 region: CASSSTSLDEQFF. CDR3 bases: TGTGCCAGCAGCTCAACTAGTTTGGATGAGCAGTTCTTC.

The J gene is TRBJ1-1, the V gene TRBV19; D is unclear. Trimming shortened V by 0 bases and J by 5 bases, and 4 bases separated the two germline ends. The CDR3 totals 12 residues. The germline V gene has CDR1 LNHDA and CDR2 SQIVND (reference sequence). CDR3 in amino acids: CASSIEETEAFF. Here the CDR3 DNA reads TGTGCCAGTAGTATAGAAGAGACTGAAGCTTTCTTT.

The gene calls are TRBV28 and TRBJ1-5, with TRBD1 identical over 8 bases. CDR3 size: 16 residues. The ends lost 7 bases at V and 7 bases at J; junction bases unmatched: 15. The germline CDR1 and CDR2 sequences are MDHEN and SYDVKM. The CDR3 coding sequence is TGTGCCAGCAAACCGGGACAGGCGGGCGGGTTGCAGCCCCAGCATTTT. Its translation: CASKPGQAGGLQPQHF.

The rearrangement joins TRBV4-1 to TRBJ2-7; tentative D call: TRBD2 (5 bases). V lost 4 bases and J 4 bases, leaving 17 bases between the germline ends. Germline V gives CDR1 MGHRA, CDR2 YSYEKL. The CDR3 runs 15 residues. The CDR3 here is CASSLSTGFRYEQYF. For the CDR3, the DNA is TGCGCCAGCAGCCTCTCGACGGGGTTCAGGTACGAGCAGTACTTC.

This chain uses TRBV7-2 with TRBJ2-3; perhaps TRBD1 as D (6 bases). The CDR3 has 15 residues. V was cut by 6 bases and J by 4 bases, with 17 bases left in between. CDR1 and CDR2 from the germline V gene are SGHTA and FQGNSA. The CDR3 DNA reads TGTGCCAGCAGATACCGGGACACGTCCGCAGATACGCAGTATTTT. Translated, it gives CASRYRDTSADTQYF.

The rearrangement joins TRBV11-3 to TRBJ2-7; TRBD1 agrees at 9 bases. Trimming cost V 5 bases and J 2 bases; bases outside gene matches: 7. The V gene's germline CDR1 is SGHNT and CDR2 YENEEA. The CDR3 length is 15 residues. The CDR3 reads CASSTHRQGAYEQYF. The DNA for the CDR3 is TGTGCCAGCAGCACCCACCGACAGGGGGCCTACGAGCAGTACTTC.

V usage is TRBV10-3 and J usage is TRBJ1-4; 9 bases align to TRBD1. The V segment lost 4 bases and the J segment 5 bases; nucleotides outside the gene matches: 5. This CDR3 has 15 amino acids. In germline, CDR1 is ENHRY, CDR2 SYGVKD. The CDR3 reads CAISGTGGVNEKLFF. The CDR3, as DNA: TGTGCCATCAGTGGTACAGGGGGCGTGAATGAAAAACTGTTTTTT.

The J gene is TRBJ1-2, the V gene TRBV6-2 or TRBV6-3; 8 bases align to TRBD1. CDR3 length: 15 residues. J gave up 7 bases and V 6 bases, and 13 bases lay outside the gene matches. Germline CDR1 and CDR2: MNHEY and SVGEGT. DNA of the CDR3: TGTGCCAGCAGCCACGCGACAGGGGAGAGCCGTGGCTACACCTTC. It yields the protein CASSHATGESRGYTF.

The chain combines TRBV4-3 with TRBJ2-3, with TRBD1 identical over 9 bases. The germline V gene encodes CDR1 LGHNA and CDR2 YSLEER. The J segment lost 1 base and the V segment lost 4 bases, leaving 9 bases of the junction unmatched. The CDR3 loop spans 17 amino acids. The chain's CDR3 is CASSLGTGGAGTDTQYF. The CDR3 nucleotides read TGCGCCAGCAGCCTAGGTACAGGGGGCGCGGGCACAGATACGCAGTATTTT.